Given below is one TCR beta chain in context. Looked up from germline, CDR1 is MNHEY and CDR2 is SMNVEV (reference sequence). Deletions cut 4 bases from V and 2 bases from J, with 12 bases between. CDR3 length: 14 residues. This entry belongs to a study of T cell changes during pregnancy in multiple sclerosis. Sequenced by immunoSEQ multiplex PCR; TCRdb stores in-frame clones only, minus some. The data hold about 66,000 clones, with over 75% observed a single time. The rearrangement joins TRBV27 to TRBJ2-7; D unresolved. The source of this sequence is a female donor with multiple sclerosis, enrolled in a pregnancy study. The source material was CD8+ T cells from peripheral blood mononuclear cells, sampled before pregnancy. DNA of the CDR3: TGTGCCAGCAGTTCGTTCCTGTCAGCCTACGAGCAGTACTTC. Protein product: CASSSFLSAYEQYF.